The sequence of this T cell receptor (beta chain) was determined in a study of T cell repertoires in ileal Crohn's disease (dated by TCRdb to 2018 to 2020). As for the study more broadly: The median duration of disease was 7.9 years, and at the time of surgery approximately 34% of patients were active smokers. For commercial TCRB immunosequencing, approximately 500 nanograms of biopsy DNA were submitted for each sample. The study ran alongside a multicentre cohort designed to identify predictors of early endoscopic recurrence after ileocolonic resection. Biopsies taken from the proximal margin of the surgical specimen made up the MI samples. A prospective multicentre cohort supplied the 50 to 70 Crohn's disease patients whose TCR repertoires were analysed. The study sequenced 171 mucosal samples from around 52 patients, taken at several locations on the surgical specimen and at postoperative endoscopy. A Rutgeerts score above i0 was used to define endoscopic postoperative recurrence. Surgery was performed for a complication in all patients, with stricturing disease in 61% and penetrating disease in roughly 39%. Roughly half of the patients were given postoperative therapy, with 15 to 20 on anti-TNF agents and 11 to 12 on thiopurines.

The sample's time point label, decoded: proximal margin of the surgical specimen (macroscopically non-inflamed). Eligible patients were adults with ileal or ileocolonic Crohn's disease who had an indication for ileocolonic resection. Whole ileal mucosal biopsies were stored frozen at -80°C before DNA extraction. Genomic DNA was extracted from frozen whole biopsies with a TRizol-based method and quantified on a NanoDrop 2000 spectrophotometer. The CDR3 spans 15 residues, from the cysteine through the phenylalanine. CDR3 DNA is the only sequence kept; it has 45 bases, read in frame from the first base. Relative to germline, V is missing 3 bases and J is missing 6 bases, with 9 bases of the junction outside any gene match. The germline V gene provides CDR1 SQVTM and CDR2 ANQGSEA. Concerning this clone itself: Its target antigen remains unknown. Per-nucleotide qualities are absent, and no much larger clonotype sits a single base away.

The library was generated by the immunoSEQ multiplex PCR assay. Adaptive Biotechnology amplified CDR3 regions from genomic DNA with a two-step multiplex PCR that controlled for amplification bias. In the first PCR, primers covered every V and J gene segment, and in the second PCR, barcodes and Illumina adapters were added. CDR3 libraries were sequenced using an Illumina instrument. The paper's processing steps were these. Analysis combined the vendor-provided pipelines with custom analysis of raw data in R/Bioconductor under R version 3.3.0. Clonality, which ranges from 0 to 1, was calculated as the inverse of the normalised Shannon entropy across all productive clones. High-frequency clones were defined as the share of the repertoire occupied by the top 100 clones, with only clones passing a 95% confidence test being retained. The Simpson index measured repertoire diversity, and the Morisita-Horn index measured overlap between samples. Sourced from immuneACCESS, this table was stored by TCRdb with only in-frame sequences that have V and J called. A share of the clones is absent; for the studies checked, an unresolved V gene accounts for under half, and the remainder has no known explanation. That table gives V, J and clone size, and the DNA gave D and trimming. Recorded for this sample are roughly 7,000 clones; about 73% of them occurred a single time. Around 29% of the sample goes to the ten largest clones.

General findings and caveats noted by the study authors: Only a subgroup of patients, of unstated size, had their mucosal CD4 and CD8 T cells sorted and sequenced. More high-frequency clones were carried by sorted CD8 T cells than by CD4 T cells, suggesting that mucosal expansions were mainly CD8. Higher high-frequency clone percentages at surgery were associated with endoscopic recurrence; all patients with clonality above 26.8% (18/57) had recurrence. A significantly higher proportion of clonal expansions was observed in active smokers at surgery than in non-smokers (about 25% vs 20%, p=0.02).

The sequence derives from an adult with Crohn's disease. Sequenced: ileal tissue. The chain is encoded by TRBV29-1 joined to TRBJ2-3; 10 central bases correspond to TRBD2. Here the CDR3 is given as CSVEMVSGRPDTQYF. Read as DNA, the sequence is TGCAGCGTTGAGATGGTTAGCGGGAGGCCTGATACGCAGTATTTT.